This TCR beta chain was documented in a study of T cells in Graves' hyperthyroidism and ophthalmopathy (dated by TCRdb to about 2019). Regarding the research as a whole: Peripheral blood samples were taken at the time of initial diagnosis, prior to any treatment. To identify distinguishing TCR V-J signatures, a discovery cohort of 95 to 100 patients was used, comprising 40 to 45 with Graves' ophthalmopathy and around 60 with stable Graves' hyperthyroidism. Whether ophthalmopathy could be predicted prospectively was tested in an independent validation cohort made up of roughly 20 hyperthyroidism patients plus 17 patients who later progressed to ophthalmopathy. The roughly 90 discovery patients were divided at random into training and test sets in a 7:3 ratio. In addition, the study compared T-cell repertoires in thyroid tissue and in blood from roughly 6 Graves' hyperthyroidism patients. Once sampling was done, hyperthyroidism patients were given methimazole at a starting dose of 30 mg daily, whereas ophthalmopathy patients were given high-dose intravenous methylprednisolone. The paper describes TCR Vbeta CDR3 sequencing of around 130 peripheral blood samples, made up of 40 to 45 ophthalmopathy patients, some 76 hyperthyroidism patients and 17 progressor patients.

In the case of this clonotype: Its antigen is still unknown. Per-base qualities were not stored, and no clone one base away is much larger.

The germline V gene sets CDR1 to MNHEY and CDR2 to SVGAGI. V and J are truncated by 4 bases and 3 bases respectively, leaving an intervening sequence of 12 bases. The CDR3 starts with the cysteine, ends with the phenylalanine, and has 14 residues. Just the 42-base CDR3 DNA is kept, in frame starting at base 1. TCR beta CDR3 regions were amplified from RNA transcripts. For the first round of RT-PCR on the TCR CDR3, the HTBI primer set was used together with the Qiagen OneStep RT-PCR kit. The libraries were constructed in a second round of multiplex PCR and then size-selected and purified. Sequencing of the libraries was done on an Illumina HiSeq2000 using paired-end 100 bp reads. The original pipeline was this. Raw data were processed with SOAPnuke, discarding reads with adapters, uncalled bases, mean Phred below 15, or no exact constant-primer or identifier match. COPE v1.2.5 was used to merge high-quality paired reads, and clonotypes were defined as unique nucleotide sequences. MiTCR v1.1 was used to align the clonotypes against IMGT TRBV, TRBD and TRBJ reference segments. The analysis was restricted to V-J combinations with a frequency above 0.0001, which together covered about 99% of the repertoires. The TCS score was defined as the ratio of F50 (clonal expansion) to E x V (chaos), calculated using BLOSUM62-based TCRdist between CDR3 peptides within each V-J. Welch's t-statistics and random forest reduced some 510 V-J features to fewer than 15, which were used in a naive Bayes classifier (R e1071). TCRdb trimmed the raw reads at Q25, called clones with MiXCR and kept productive beta chains. Rows are combined by CDR3 protein, so each entry shows the most common genes and DNA. The V and J calls were determined by TCRdb, not by the authors. A total of about 560,000 distinct CDR3 sequences appear in this sample, 16% of them only once. 15% to 20% of the sample rests with the top ten.

What the research found in general, with its limitations: Most expanded thyroid clonotypes (frequency above 0.001) were also found in blood, which suggests that blood repertoires may mirror thyroid immune responses. In validation, the model predicted progression to ophthalmopathy a median of roughly 6.1 months before onset, with 70% to 71% sensitivity and roughly 79% specificity. In cross-validation, a model built on a 13 V-J signature told ophthalmopathy apart from stable hyperthyroidism with approximately 91% sensitivity and about 81% specificity, and in testing the same model reached 80%/75%. Sample size was not statistically predetermined, and investigators were not blinded to group allocation.

Graves' hyperthyroidism was defined as stable when no progression to ophthalmopathy occurred over 18 months of follow-up. Hyperthyroidism patients were newly diagnosed, with disease duration under 2 months, and aged 18 to 65 years. Any patient with an uncontrolled infection, another autoimmune disease, pregnancy or lactation was excluded. Clinical symptoms, serum thyroxine and TRAb, thyroid ultrasound, and orbital computed tomography formed the basis for the diagnoses. PBMCs were isolated from roughly 10 ml of fresh peripheral blood by Ficoll-Paque density gradient centrifugation. Total RNA was extracted using Trizol reagent, and RNA quality was assessed on an Agilent 2100 Bioanalyzer.

The sequence links TRBV6-5 to TRBJ1-1, with no confidently assigned D gene. Sequenced sample: blood. The source of this sequence is a woman younger than 30 with Graves' hyperthyroidism. The CDR3 sequence is CASSFEAGDTEAFF. DNA sequence: TGTGCCAGCAGTTTTGAGGCTGGGGACACTGAAGCTTTCTTT.